This T cell receptor (beta chain) derives from a study of shared clonotypes between healthy human individuals. On the study more broadly: The composition of the donors was two women and a few men aged 18 to 49.

The test was conducted at deep level. Here immunoSEQ multiplex PCR was the method, and the copy in TCRdb shows in-frame clones only, minus some. The sample carries around 620,000 clones, roughly 95% recorded once. Selected positively for CCR7 and CD45RO-negative, naive CD8 cells excluded terminally differentiated effector memory CD45RA+ cells. The clonotype was recovered from a woman aged 30 to 39 in good health. Sequenced sample: naive CD8+ T cells sorted from blood.

DNA of the CDR3: TGTGCCAGCATAAGCGAAGGGTCTGGGGCCAACGTCCTGACTTTC. This encodes CASISEGSGANVLTF. The chain couples TRBV2 to TRBJ2-6; D remains ambiguous. CDR1 is SNHLY, CDR2 FYNNEI, per germline. Trimming removed 7 bases at V and 1 base at J, with 11 bases between. This CDR3 is 15 amino acids long.